The source of this TCR beta chain is a study of CD8+CD57+ T cells in acquired aplastic anemia. The wider study: Quantities of DNA derived from sorted CD4+ and CD8+ cells averaged roughly 3 ug. Healthy donors yielded some 9.9 million CD4+ cell reads on average.

Note on this clonotype: Its antigen is not known.

Study-wide results and caveats: Any difference that existed in CD8+ Simpson's diversity between patients and controls was not significant.

Looked up from germline, CDR1 is SNHLY and CDR2 is FYNNEI. CDR3 length: 15 residues. The ends lost 8 bases at V and 3 bases at J; junction bases unmatched: 7. TCR beta VDJ combinations and CDR3 sequences were profiled from genomic DNA. Each CDR3 protein gets one entry after TCRdb re-called the reads with MiXCR. The sample has some 130,000 distinct CDR3 sequences, 41% seen once. The rearrangement joins TRBV2 to TRBJ2-3, with TRBD1 identical over 11 bases. The sequencing input was sorted CD4+, CD8+, or CD8+CD57+ T cells (not recorded which) from PBMCs. The sequence was obtained from a human donor in good health, serving as a control. DNA of the CDR3: TGTGCCAGCCCGGACAGGGGGCAATTGACAGATACGCAGTATTTT. Translating it yields CASPDRGQLTDTQYF.